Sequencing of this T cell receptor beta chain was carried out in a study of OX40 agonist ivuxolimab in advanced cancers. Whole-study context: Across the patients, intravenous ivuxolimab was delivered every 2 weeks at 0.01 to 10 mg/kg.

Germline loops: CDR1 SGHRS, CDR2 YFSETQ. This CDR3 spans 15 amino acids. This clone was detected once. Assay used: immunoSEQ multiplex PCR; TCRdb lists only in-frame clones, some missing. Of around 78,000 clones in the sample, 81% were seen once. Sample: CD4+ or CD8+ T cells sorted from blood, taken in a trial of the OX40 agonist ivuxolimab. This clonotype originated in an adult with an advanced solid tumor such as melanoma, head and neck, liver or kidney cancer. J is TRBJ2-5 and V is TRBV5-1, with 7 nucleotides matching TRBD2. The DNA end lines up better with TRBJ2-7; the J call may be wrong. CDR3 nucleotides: TGCGCCAGCAGCTCGGAAACGACTAGCCGCTACGAGCAGTACTTC. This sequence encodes CASSSETTSRYEQYF.